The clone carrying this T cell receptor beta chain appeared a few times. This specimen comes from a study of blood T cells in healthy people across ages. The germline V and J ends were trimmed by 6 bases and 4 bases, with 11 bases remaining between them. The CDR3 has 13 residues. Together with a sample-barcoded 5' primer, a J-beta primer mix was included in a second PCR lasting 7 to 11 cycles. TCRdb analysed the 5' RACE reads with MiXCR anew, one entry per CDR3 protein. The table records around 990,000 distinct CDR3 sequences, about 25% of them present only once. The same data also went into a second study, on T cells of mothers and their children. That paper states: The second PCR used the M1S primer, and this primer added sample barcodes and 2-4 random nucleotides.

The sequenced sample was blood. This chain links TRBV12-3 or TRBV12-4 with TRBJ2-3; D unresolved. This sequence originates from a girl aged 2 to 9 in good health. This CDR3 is CASSYGVADTQYF. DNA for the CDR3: TGTGCCAGCAGCTACGGTGTGGCAGATACGCAGTATTTT.